This note documents a single T cell receptor (beta chain) sequence. The antigen it binds to is not known. No much larger clone is present one base from it, and per-base qualities are unavailable. The sample is drawn from a study of Ad26.COV2.S vaccination and SARS-CoV-2 variants (dated by TCRdb to the early 2020s). Study-wide context: Donors in the vaccine arm were drawn from COV1001, a phase I-IIa trial of Ad26.COV2.S in healthy adults that was multicentre, randomized, double-blind and placebo-controlled. Trial participants were randomized into five groups of five: low-dose or high-dose Ad26.COV2.S given once or twice, or placebo on both occasions. TCRbeta repertoire sequencing served as the tool for gauging how specific and how broad the SARS-CoV-2-reactive T cell receptors were following Ad26.COV2.S vaccination. A total of approximately 30 samples were included in the TCR-sequenced set, comprising roughly 19 Ad26.COV2.S vaccine recipients, 5 placebo recipients and 8 SARS-CoV-2 convalescent individuals. Ad26.COV2.S was administered intramuscularly at 5 x 10^10 or 1 x 10^11 viral particles, either as a single shot or as two shots given 56 days apart. Throughout the experiments and outcome assessment, investigators stayed blinded to trial group allocation. Paper-wide results and their limitations: After vaccination, substantial breadth of spike-specific CD8+ and CD4+ T cell responses was reported. The study was not powered for comparison of responses between vaccine doses or regimens. Compared with placebo recipients, Ad26.COV2.S recipients showed higher spike-specific TCR breadth (P = 0.0014). Vaccine and placebo recipients had similar non-spike TCR breadth, a finding consistent with the vaccine containing only spike. It was noted by the authors that total T cell responses may have been underestimated by the TCR breadth and depth analyses.

TCRbeta CDR3 regions were sequenced with the immunoSEQ Assay. After extraction, genomic DNA underwent amplification by bias-controlled multiplex PCR, followed by high-throughput sequencing. Under the source paper's analysis protocol: To quantify the absolute abundance of each unique TCRbeta CDR3 region, sequences were collapsed and filtered. Usable DNA was measured by amplifying reference genes present in all nucleated cells, and TCRbeta template counts were normalized to that usable DNA to estimate T cell fraction. Repertoire TCRs were annotated as SARS-CoV-2-specific by exact matching of V gene, CDR3 amino acid sequence and J gene to a known reactive TCR set. The reference SARS-CoV-2 TCR set came from MIRA and was filtered for enrichment in COVID-19-positive ImmuneCODE repertoires, removing public or cross-reactive TCRs. Drawing on the MIRA antigens, annotated TCRs were analysed further at the level of specific ORF or position within ORF. Depth was the summed frequency of annotated unique rearrangements, while breadth was defined as annotated unique rearrangements over total unique productive rearrangements. TCR breadth was compared between groups using two-sided Wilcoxon rank-sum tests. The table was pulled from immuneACCESS by TCRdb, which kept in-frame rearrangements only. Such tables lose some clones; where checked, under half of the loss comes from unresolved V genes, and the rest has no known cause. V and J calls and clone size are copied from that table; D and trimming were computed from the DNA. This sample gives around 380,000 clones in total; around 85% of them show up just once. 3% to 4.5% of the sample is taken by the ten largest.

Per the publication, the treatment or condition label means: 15 to 20 received Ad26.COV2.S at low or high dose, single or two shots; 5 received placebo; per-sample allocation not given. For vaccine and placebo recipients, repertoires were sequenced using samples collected on day 63 after the first injection. In Cohort 1b, roughly 25 adults aged 18-55 years were enrolled at a single site in Boston, USA, between 29 July and 7 August 2020. Ad26.COV2.S was a replication-incompetent adenovirus type 26 vector expressing a prefusion-stabilized SARS-CoV-2 spike protein from the original Wuhan strain. Reading from cysteine to phenylalanine, the CDR3 counts 15 amino acids. This entry keeps only the CDR3 DNA: 45 bases, framed from base 1. The germline ends are 13 bases apart after V is trimmed by 0 bases and J by 4 bases. Via the germline V gene (reference sequence), CDR1 is SGHNT and CDR2 YYREEE.

The sequence joins TRBV5-4 to TRBJ2-5; the D gene cannot be resolved reliably. This sequence was found in a person aged 18-65 years who received the Ad26.COV2.S COVID-19 vaccine or a placebo. This specimen consisted of peripheral blood, obtained in a trial of Ad26.COV2.S vaccine versus placebo. The nucleotide sequence reads TGTGCCAGCAGCTTGGGCACGGGCTCGGTAGAGACCCAGTACTTC. Its coded protein is CASSLGTGSVETQYF.